This TCR beta chain was recovered during a study of shared clonotypes between healthy human individuals (dated by TCRdb to the early 2020s). For context, the study as a whole: The cohort included three men and a couple of women between 18 and 49 years of age. For each donor, three plates each were used for CD4 naive and CD4 memory, two plates were used for CD8 naive, and one plate was used for CD8 memory. To estimate repertoire size and how much clonotype sharing occurs between individuals, the study deeply sequenced the blood TCR repertoires of about five healthy adults. Libraries were prepared and TCR repertoires were sequenced by different laboratories using diverse techniques, in order to increase sequencing depth and limit assay-specific biases. Between about 0.8 and 9 billion PBMCs per donor were obtained by leukapheresis. Summary of the overall study and its limitations: Based on pairwise subsampling, the degree of clonotype sharing among donors was expected to be affected by sequencing depth. Rarefaction of sorted-subset datasets indicated incomplete sequencing despite the large sequencing depth. About 5% of naive CD4, 3.5% of naive CD8, around 2.3% of memory CD4, and over 0.35% of memory CD8 clonotypes were shared across four donors. Naive subsets generally had larger estimated clonotype richness than memory subsets did. Higher generation probabilities were observed for clonotypes shared by all four sorted-subset donors than for non-shared clonotypes. Because the study included only a small number of donors, the genetic and exposure-history diversity represented was limited. Sampling was restricted to blood, and TCR repertoires in tissues likely differ from the TCR repertoires found in blood.

TCR CDR3 regions were amplified from genomic DNA by multiplex PCR using the deep immunoSEQ assay. For each cell subset, the extracted genomic DNA was distributed evenly across all wells of several immunoSEQ 96-well plates, and each plate served as one replicate. For sorted subsets, each replicate PCR was loaded with 200 ng genomic DNA, equivalent to 25,000 to 35,000 T cell genomes. Purified libraries were measured with a Qubit 3.0 fluorometer, size-checked on a Bioanalyzer 2100, and measured again with the KAPA Library Quantification kit. Each immunoSEQ 96-well plate was sequenced on its own single-read 150-cycle Illumina NextSeq 550 flow cell. Per the original workflow: Because the immunoSEQ output included only junctional sequences and no quality scores, the filtering could not be the same as the filtering used for full-length reads. To assign V/J genes and CDR3, sequences were annotated against IMGT germline references using PyIR, a Python wrapper for IgBLAST v1.9. Reads were removed for weak V/J assignments (E-value above 1e-6), missing CDR3, stop codons, out-of-frame junctions, or ambiguous translated residues. A V3J clonotype was defined by an identical inferred V gene, J gene, and CDR3 amino acid sequence. The percentage overlap between two repertoires was calculated by dividing the number of shared unique clonotypes by the size of the smaller repertoire. RTK rarefaction, the Chao1 estimator, and Recon v2.1 estimates of unobserved clonotypes were used to assess repertoire richness. For all TCRbeta clonotypes obtained by the gDNA method from a few donors, generation probabilities were computed with OLGA. TCRdb provides this immuneACCESS table in a form limited to in-frame rearrangements. Some clones are lacking; in checked studies, under half of them reflect an unresolved V gene, and why the rest are absent is not known. V and J calls and clone size are those listed in that table; D and trimming were worked out from the DNA. The sample data list some 200,000 clones, and 50% to 75% of these were observed just once. Over 8.5% of the sample lies in the top ten.

The donors were healthy, HIV-negative adults with no recently reported acute infections or vaccinations. Only Caucasian adults living in Nashville, Tennessee, USA were represented among the donors. CD4+ T cells were enriched by magnetic negative selection, after which naive cells were positively selected on CD45RA and the negative fraction was taken as the memory subset. After blood collection by leukapheresis, PBMCs were isolated using Ficoll-Histopaque density gradient centrifugation and then cryopreserved in the vapor phase of liquid nitrogen. Analytical flow cytometry was used to check the purity and quantity of every magnetically sorted T cell population. Genomic DNA was isolated from each sorted fraction and quantified by UV absorbance on a Nanodrop 2000c. This clone was seen ten or more times. This receptor's antigen is unknown. No base quality values were provided; no much bigger clone lies one nucleotide off.

Sequencing used memory CD4+ T cells sorted from blood. The cell subset or site label, as the study defines it: CD45RA-negative fraction. The receptor comes from a man aged 25 to 45 in good health.

CDR3 region: CASSKGQQTGNTIYF. The DNA sequence reads TGTGCCAGCAGCAAGGGACAGCAAACTGGAAACACCATATATTTT. This chain joins TRBV6-5 to TRBJ1-3; 7 bases in the junction line up with TRBD1. Including cysteine and phenylalanine, the CDR3 has 15 amino acids. Of the read, only the CDR3 DNA is kept; its 45 bases are in frame from base 1. Taken from the germline V gene, the CDR1 and CDR2 loops are MNHEY and SVGAGI. Trimming accounts for 6 bases at V and 2 bases at J, while the number of junction bases matched to no gene is 7.